The source of this T cell receptor beta chain is a study of blood T cell repertoires in COVID-19. About the research overall: Collection of acute and convalescent COVID-19 samples took place in the United States, Italy and Spain. T cells, B-cell-depleted T cells, or PBMCs provided the cDNA or gDNA that served as material.

After removal of 3 bases from V and 8 bases from J, the junction contained 8 bases not matched to a gene. CDR3 length equals 13 residues. Germline V CDR1 and CDR2: SQVTM, ANQGSEA. Concerning this clone itself: At the DNA level, this CDR3 is encoded by other sequences in the same sample as well.

Original methodology: Estimation of nucleated cell counts was performed using reference gene primer amplification. The table came from immunoSEQ multiplex PCR; TCRdb's copy has only in-frame clones and leaves some out. V, J and clone size are taken as reported in that table, and D and trimming were inferred from the DNA itself. The data contain more than 250,000 clones, about nine tenths of them singletons. This sequence joins TRBV29-1 and TRBJ1-2, with TRBD1 matching 8 bases. The sample consisted of peripheral blood. This sequence was found in a man aged 50-59 years with active or convalescent COVID-19. The chain's CDR3 is CSVDGQGAGGYTF. CDR3 nucleotides: TGCAGCGTTGATGGGCAGGGGGCGGGGGGCTACACCTTC.